The 21 T cell receptor beta chains given below trace back to one sample, sequenced in a study of blood T cell repertoires in COVID-19. Assay used: immunoSEQ multiplex PCR; TCRdb lists only in-frame clones, some missing. The sample has about 300,000 clones, around 85% seen once; the top ten hold approximately 1.9%. The source material was PBMCs or T cells enriched from blood (not recorded which). The receptors come from a woman in her 30s who had been exposed to COVID-19.

This chain links TRBV7-9 with TRBJ2-5; 10 nucleotides line up with TRBD2. Losses at the gene ends were 1 base for V and 5 bases for J; bases not matched to a gene: 7. Germline V gene sequence: CDR1 SEHNR, CDR2 FQNEAQ (reference sequence). This CDR3 is built from 16 residues. The CDR3 DNA follows: TGTGCCAGCAGCTTAGTCGCGCTAGCGGGAGTGGAGACCCAGTACTTC. Protein: CASSLVALAGVETQYF.

The rearrangement joins TRBV29-1 to TRBJ2-1; TRBD2 matches 8 bases. CDR1 is SQVTM, CDR2 ANQGSEA, per germline. V lost 8 bases, J lost 8 bases, and 5 bases stayed unmatched. The length of the CDR3 is 11 residues. The CDR3 is CSSGGVDEQFF. In DNA, the CDR3 is TGCAGCTCCGGGGGGGTCGATGAGCAGTTCTTC.

The genes are TRBV4-3 and TRBJ1-2; no definite D call. CDR1 and CDR2 from the germline V gene are LGHNA and YSLEER. Trimming removed 2 bases from V and 0 bases from J, with 10 bases in between. This CDR3 is 15 amino acids long. In DNA form, the CDR3 reads TGCGCCAGCAGCCAATCCGGGGAAGCTAACTATGGCTACACCTTC. Its translation: CASSQSGEANYGYTF.

The genes are TRBV3-1 (or the pseudogene TRBV3-2) and TRBJ1-4, with D perhaps TRBD1 (5 bases). Per germline, CDR1 LGHDT and CDR2 YNNKEL (reference sequence). V was clipped by 4 bases and J by 8 bases, with 14 bases between them. CDR3 length: 14 amino acids. The CDR3 nucleotides are TGTGCCAGCAGCCCAGGGCCATCGAAAGAAAAACTGTTTTTT. This translates into CASSPGPSKEKLFF.

The V and J genes are TRBV23-1 and TRBJ2-1, with TRBD2 identical over 11 bases. TRBV23-1 is filed as an ORF, its function uncertain. This CDR3 is 19 amino acids long. The J segment lost 7 bases and the V segment lost 3 bases, leaving 17 bases of the junction unmatched. CDR3: CASSQGSGRVGYLWNEQFF. The CDR3 DNA sequence: TGCGCCAGCAGTCAGGGTAGCGGGAGGGTGGGATATTTATGGAATGAGCAGTTCTTC.

This rearrangement joins TRBV6-1 to TRBJ2-3, with 8 positions matching TRBD1. Germline CDR1 MNHNS, CDR2 SASEGT. This CDR3 region has 16 residues. With V trimmed by 2 bases and J by 3 bases, 7 bases remained unmatched. CDR3 sequence: CASSEQGTGKTDTQYF. CDR3 DNA: TGTGCCAGCAGTGAACAAGGGACAGGCAAAACAGATACGCAGTATTTT.

This clone has only a few counts. This chain links TRBV2 with TRBJ1-5; weak D call: TRBD1 (5 bases). There are 14 residues in the CDR3. The V and J ends lost 3 bases and 4 bases respectively, with 10 bases between them. Germline CDR1 is SNHLY and CDR2 is FYNNEI. In DNA form, the CDR3 reads TGTGCCAGCAGTGACTACGGGGGGAATCAGCCCCAGCATTTT. Protein sequence: CASSDYGGNQPQHF.

The chain uses TRBV28 and TRBJ1-4; 7 bases match TRBD1. This CDR3 is 14 amino acids long. Germline V gene lookup returns CDR1 MDHEN and CDR2 SYDVKM. Germline trimming cut 6 bases from V and 4 bases from J; bases unmatched to any gene: 5. The CDR3 DNA follows: TGTGCCAGCAGGTCAGGGGGGATTAATGAAAAACTGTTTTTT. Its translation: CASRSGGINEKLFF.

This sequence joins TRBV2 and TRBJ1-5, with D possibly matching TRBD1 (6 bases). Germline CDR1 and CDR2: SNHLY and FYNNEI. The CDR3 loop spans 13 amino acids. Trimming shortened V by 6 bases and J by 7 bases, and 13 bases separated the two germline ends. The DNA for the CDR3 is TGTGCCAGCAGGCCCAGGACAGAACAGCCCCAGCATTTT. Protein product: CASRPRTEQPQHF.

This clone has a handful of counts. The CDR3 is CASSFRQYTEAFF. The CDR3 DNA sequence: TGTGCCAGCAGCTTCAGACAGTACACTGAAGCTTTCTTT. J is TRBJ1-1 and V is TRBV7-2, with D perhaps matching TRBD1 (5 bases). CDR1 and CDR2 from the germline V gene are SGHTA and FQGNSA. Between the trimmed V and J ends, which lost 3 bases and 3 bases, there was a span of 8 bases. The CDR3 contains 13 residues.

The chain joins TRBV6-2 or TRBV6-3 to TRBJ2-7; TRBD1 aligns across 9 bases. The CDR3 has 15 amino acids. The V gene end was trimmed by 2 bases and the J gene end by 2 bases; junction bases not matched to a gene: 4. Germline CDR1 and CDR2: MNHEY and SVGEGT. CDR3 sequence (DNA): TGTGCCAGCAGTTACGGGGACAGGGTCGCCTACGAGCAGTACTTC. The encoded protein is CASSYGDRVAYEQYF.

This chain joins TRBV6-5 and TRBJ1-2, with 9 bases identical to TRBD1. Germline lookup yields CDR1 MNHEY and CDR2 SVGAGI. With V trimmed by 7 bases and J by 6 bases, 12 bases remained unmatched. The CDR3 extends over 15 amino acids. In nucleotides, the CDR3 is TGTGCCAGCACCACCGGGACAGGGATCATTGATGGCTACACCTTC. Translation gives CASTTGTGIIDGYTF.

CDR3 sequence: CATRSGKGVNYEQYF. CDR3 sequence (DNA): TGTGCCACTCGGAGCGGAAAGGGGGTGAACTACGAGCAGTACTTC. This chain links TRBV28 with TRBJ2-7, with D perhaps TRBD1 (6 bases). CDR3 length: 15 residues. Trimming removed 10 bases at V and 3 bases at J, with 22 bases between. The germline V gene encodes CDR1 MDHEN and CDR2 SYDVKM.

The chain has TRBV3-1 (or the pseudogene TRBV3-2) and TRBJ2-1; D might be TRBD1 (5 bases). Germline V CDR1 and CDR2: LGHDT, YNNKEL (reference sequence). The V end was cut by 0 bases, the J end by 6 bases, with 12 bases between. The CDR3 totals 15 residues. The CDR3, as DNA: TGTGCCAGCAGCCAAGATCTTCAGGGCCCCAATGAGCAGTTCTTC. Translating it yields CASSQDLQGPNEQFF.

CDR3 sequence (DNA): TGCGCCAGCAGCTTGCCCCCGGGACAGCGCTCCTATGGCTACACCTTC. It is translated as CASSLPPGQRSYGYTF. This chain connects TRBV5-1 to TRBJ1-2; 7 bases fit TRBD1. V lost 1 base to trimming and J lost 4 bases; unmatched junction nucleotides: 10. Germline V gene lookup returns CDR1 SGHRS and CDR2 YFSETQ. The CDR3 consists of 16 residues.

The V and J genes are TRBV3-1 (or the pseudogene TRBV3-2) and TRBJ2-2, with 7 nucleotides matching TRBD1. Trimming removed 0 bases from V and 3 bases from J; junction bases left unmatched: 13. The CDR3 loop spans 19 amino acids. The germline V gene has CDR1 LGHDT and CDR2 YNNKEL (reference sequence). The CDR3 DNA is TGTGCCAGCAGCCAAGACCTGGGATCGTACAGGGGTCACACCGGGGAGCTGTTTTTT. Translation gives CASSQDLGSYRGHTGELFF.

This chain joins TRBV5-1 and TRBJ2-3, with D perhaps matching TRBD2 (6 bases). CDR3 length: 16 residues. CDR1 and CDR2 (germline): SGHRS, YFSETQ. V lost 4 bases, J lost 2 bases, and 17 bases lay in between. CDR3 sequence: CASSAGGPSSTDTQYF. For the CDR3, the DNA is TGCGCCAGCAGCGCTGGAGGGCCGTCGTCCACAGATACGCAGTATTTT.

V gene TRBV6-6 combines with J gene TRBJ2-7; no reliable D call. V lost 2 bases, J lost 3 bases, and 8 bases lay in between. The length of the CDR3 is 13 residues. Germline values: CDR1 MNHNY, CDR2 SVGAGI (reference sequence). The CDR3 DNA follows: TGTGCCAGCAGTTACAGCCTCATCTACGAGCAGTACTTC. Its protein product is CASSYSLIYEQYF.

The chain couples TRBV7-9 to TRBJ2-7; D is undetermined. The CDR3 runs to 15 residues. Trimming took 5 bases from V and 2 from J, leaving 16 bases between them. Germline lookup yields CDR1 SEHNR and CDR2 FQNEAQ (reference sequence). The CDR3 DNA is TGTGCCAGCAGCGCTCCCTCGCGGTTTCCCTACGAGCAGTACTTC. Translated: CASSAPSRFPYEQYF. The whole variable domain, remainder taken from reference TRBV7-9 and TRBJ2-7, is DTGVSQNPRHKITKRGQNVTFRCDPISEHNRLYWYRQTLGQGPEFLTYFQNEAQLEKSRLLSDRFSAERPKGSFSTLEIQRTEQGDSAMYLCASSAPSRFPYEQYFGPGTRLTVT.

This clone was found many times. The gene calls are TRBV30 and TRBJ2-2, with TRBD1 matching over 7 bases. This CDR3 is 15 amino acids long. Germline V CDR1 and CDR2: GTSNPN, SVGIG (reference sequence). The ends lost 1 base at V and 6 bases at J; junction bases unmatched: 8. Here the CDR3 DNA reads TGTGCCTGGAGTGACAGGGGAAGATCGGCCGGGGAGCTGTTTTTT. Translation: CAWSDRGRSAGELFF.

The chain links TRBV5-4 to TRBJ2-3; the D gene is possibly TRBD2 (6 bases). CDR3 length: 15 amino acids. The germline gives CDR1 SGHNT, CDR2 YYREEE (reference sequence). V dropped 0 bases and J dropped 0 bases, with 8 bases sitting between them. For the CDR3, the DNA is TGTGCCAGCAGCTTGGATGGAGGGAGCACAGATACGCAGTATTTT. It translates to CASSLDGGSTDTQYF.